This TCR beta chain was sequenced for a study of cytomegalovirus exposure and HLA in healthy donors. The V end was cut by 2 bases, the J end by 0 bases, with 7 bases between. Germline V gives CDR1 SGHDN, CDR2 FVKESK. This CDR3 region has 15 residues. Researchers ran the PCR with 60 Vbeta and 13 Jbeta primers. This table comes from immunoSEQ multiplex PCR, and its TCRdb copy is limited to in-frame clones, with some not included. The table includes about 72,000 clones, around 82% detected once. Study results and limitations: With high specificity and sensitivity, the classifier reportedly diagnosed cytomegalovirus status.

To note about this clone: The target antigen is unknown.

The origin of this receptor is a man younger than 35 in good health and CMV-seronegative. The sequenced sample was PBMCs. The chain carries TRBV14 and TRBJ1-4; D uncertain. The CDR3 sequence: CASSQSLTTNEKLFF. CDR3 nucleotide sequence: TGTGCCAGCAGCCAAAGCCTAACAACTAATGAAAAACTGTTTTTT.